Below are 10 T cell receptor beta chains sequenced from a single sample in a study of T cells in Graves' hyperthyroidism and ophthalmopathy. There were TCR beta CDR3 regions amplified from RNA transcripts. When the TCR CDR3 underwent first-round RT-PCR, the HTBI primer set was used. TCRdb itself ran the multiplex PCR reads through MiXCR, one entry per CDR3 protein. The sample carries 650,000 to 850,000 distinct CDR3 sequences, approximately 18% recorded once. The sequenced material came from blood. These receptors were taken from a woman between 50 and 59 years old with Graves' hyperthyroidism that later progressed to Graves' ophthalmopathy.

A note on this clonotype: This may come from a read error, since a much larger clone is one base off. This chain joins TRBV30 and TRBJ2-7, with D hard to call. The CDR3 loop spans 14 amino acids. Looked up from germline, CDR1 is GTSNPN and CDR2 is SVGIG (reference sequence). CDR3 sequence: CDWSLGSFSYEQYF. CDR3 DNA: TGTGACTGGAGTCTCGGCTCCTTCTCCTACGAGCAGTACTTC.

The sample holds many counts of this clonotype. The rearrangement uses TRBV6-1 and TRBJ1-1, with D perhaps TRBD1 (5 bases). Trimming shortened V by 5 bases and J by 4 bases, and 17 bases separated the two germline ends. The CDR3 runs to 15 residues. The germline gives CDR1 MNHNS, CDR2 SASEGT. The CDR3 coding sequence is TGTGCCAGCAGTTACGGGTTTGCCCAGGGCACTGAAGCTTTCTTT. Encoded protein: CASSYGFAQGTEAFF.

This chain connects TRBV28 to TRBJ2-5, with D possibly called TRBD1 or TRBD2 (7 bases each). Trimming removed 10 bases at V and 2 bases at J, with 14 bases between. CDR1 is MDHEN and CDR2 is SYDVKM in the germline V gene. The CDR3 extends over 13 amino acids. The CDR3 DNA sequence: TGTGCCATCCAGGGGGGGTCTCAAGAGACCCAGTACTTC. This encodes CAIQGGSQETQYF.

CDR3 in DNA: TGTGCCAGCAGTCACAGGGGTCCTGGGGCCAACGTCCTGACTTTC. Translation: CASSHRGPGANVLTF. The chain joins TRBV28 to TRBJ2-6, with 7 bases lining up with TRBD1. CDR3 length equals 15 residues. J was trimmed by 2 bases and V by 5 bases; bases with no gene match: 3. Germline values: CDR1 MDHEN, CDR2 SYDVKM.

Only a few counts were recorded for this clonotype. The chain links TRBV20-1 to TRBJ2-5; 8 bases are shared with TRBD2. The CDR3 contains 12 residues. Germline-derived CDR1 and CDR2 are DFQATT and SNEGSKA (reference sequence). Germline trimming cut 6 bases from V and 2 bases from J; bases unmatched to any gene: 2. CDR3 in amino acids: CSAERGQETQYF. DNA of the CDR3: TGCAGTGCGGAGCGGGGGCAAGAGACCCAGTACTTC.

This clonotype was seen ten or more times. The V call is TRBV12-3 or TRBV12-4, the J call TRBJ2-1, with 8 bases lining up with TRBD1. With 4 bases clipped from V and 1 base from J, the junction kept 3 bases outside the gene matches. CDR3 size: 15 residues. The CDR3 region is CASSSQGASYNEQFF. CDR3 in DNA: TGTGCCAGCAGTTCTCAGGGGGCTTCCTACAATGAGCAGTTCTTC.

In its sample, this clonotype was seen many times. Mismatch with germline at one junction end may stem from a read error. The chain joins TRBV11-3 to TRBJ2-1, with 9 bases aligning to TRBD2. Germline values: CDR1 SGHNT, CDR2 YENEEA. The CDR3 consists of 15 residues. The CDR3 DNA reads TGTGCCAGCAGCTTAGGTTCGCGGGGGGGCAATGAGCCGTTCTTC. Protein sequence: CASSLGSRGGNEPFF.

Comments on this clonotype: The junction and the germline gene differ at one end; a read error may be behind it. The chain combines TRBV12-5 with TRBJ2-1; 7 bases map to TRBD2. The CDR3 has 18 residues. Germline CDR1 and CDR2: LGHNT and FRNRAP. The chain's CDR3 is CASGLVASTGGTLNEQLF. Written as DNA, the CDR3 is TGTGCTAGTGGTTTGGTAGCCTCCACCGGGGGGACCCTCAATGAGCAGCTCTTC.

This clonotype was observed a handful of times. The chain combines TRBV6-5 with TRBJ1-2, with unresolved D. This CDR3 has 17 amino acids. The germline V gene encodes CDR1 MNHEY and CDR2 SVGAGI. V lost 2 bases and J 6 bases, leaving 22 bases between the germline ends. The CDR3 region has the DNA TGTGCCAGCAGTTACATCGAAGAGTACGCGGGTTTCAATGGCTACACCTTC. Protein: CASSYIEEYAGFNGYTF.

This chain connects TRBV20-1 to TRBJ2-7, with 9 bases lining up with TRBD2. This CDR3 has 12 amino acids. Germline CDR1 and CDR2: DFQATT and SNEGSKA (reference sequence). With V trimmed by 7 bases and J by 3 bases, 4 bases remained unmatched. DNA for the CDR3: TGCAGTGTCATAGCGGGAGACTACGAGCAGTACTTC. Residues: CSVIAGDYEQYF.